At least ten counts were recorded for the clone carrying this TCR beta chain. As yet, its antigen is unknown. Each cDNA got a UMI-containing oligo ligated at its 3' end. First-round PCR used 3 to 4 cycles and beta primers RC1.1 and RC1.2 covering TRBC1 and TRBC2. TCRdb re-analysed the UMI-ligation and nested PCR reads in MiXCR, keeping a single row per CDR3 protein. The table has 52,000 or so distinct CDR3 sequences, over 9% seen once; the top ten hold roughly 9.5%. These data come from a study of quantifying T cell responses using KT2 cells. Study information: RNA was reverse transcribed with TCR alpha and beta constant-region primers. Regarding the study as a whole: KT2 sequences were detected down to about one KT2 cell per 100,000 PBMC. KT2 sequence counts showed saturation when very many KT2 cells were spiked in. Counts of KT2 alpha and beta sequences rose linearly with the number of KT2 cells added.

The V end was cut by 1 base, the J end by 8 bases, with 11 bases between. This CDR3 region has 13 residues. Germline CDR1 reads DFQATT; CDR2 reads SNEGSKA (reference sequence). V and J are TRBV20-1 and TRBJ1-4; D is unclear. The sequenced sample was PBMCs spiked with cells of the T cell clone KT2. The sequence was collected from a human donor. This CDR3 is CSARVGEREKLFF. The CDR3 DNA sequence: TGCAGTGCTAGAGTAGGAGAACGGGAAAAACTGTTTTTT.